The TCR beta chain described here comes from a study of cytomegalovirus exposure and HLA in healthy donors. Whole-study results and caveats: A list of around 160 TCR beta chains associated with cytomegalovirus was given.

Regarding this clone: What it binds is unknown.

Nominally healthy donors provided the samples, though records likely missed some immune exposures. Germline CDR1 reads SNHLY; CDR2 reads FYNNEI. V was shortened by 2 bases and J by 8 bases, with 15 bases between the two germline ends. The CDR3 is 14 amino acids. With 60 Vbeta and 13 Jbeta primers, the PCR was carried out. The assay was immunoSEQ multiplex PCR, and TCRdb's table has in-frame clones only and misses some. This sample yields some 220,000 clones, of which approximately 80% are seen a single time; approximately 0.5% belongs to the top ten. This chain joins TRBV2 and TRBJ1-2; D might be TRBD1 (6 bases). The receptor's source is a woman aged 35 to 49 in good health and CMV-seronegative. The material sequenced was PBMCs. The CDR3 DNA is TGTGCCAGCAGTGAAAGCAGGGGCCCTTGGGGCTACACCTTC. Translated, it gives CASSESRGPWGYTF.